This entry lists 12 T cell receptor beta chains sequenced from one sample in a study of CD8+ T cells in alopecia areata. RNA, once extracted, was reverse transcribed into cDNA for use as the sequencing template. Some clones are missing from TCRdb's copy, which holds only in-frame ones; the method was immunoSEQ multiplex PCR. This sample has 150,000 or so clones, with about 87% found just once. The material sequenced was CD8+ T cells sorted from blood, taken at week 0. The receptors shown here come from a human donor with alopecia areata.

The chain recombines TRBV2 with TRBJ1-1, with no clear D. Germline V gives CDR1 SNHLY, CDR2 FYNNEI. This CDR3 has 11 amino acids. V gave up 6 bases and J gave up 14 bases, with 16 bases separating them. CDR3 in amino acids: CASSVGRLKFF. Written as DNA, the CDR3 is TGTGCCAGCAGCGTCGGAAGACTGAAATTCTTT. Together with reference TRBV2 and TRBJ1-1, the CDR3 gives the full variable domain: EPEVTQTPSHQVTQMGQEVILRCVPISNHLYFYWYRQILGQKVEFLVSFYNNEISEKSEIFDDQFSVERPDGSNFTLKIRSTKLEDSAMYFCASSVGRLKFFGQGTRLTVV.

This chain uses TRBV25-1 with TRBJ2-5; tentatively, D is TRBD1 (6 bases). Germline V lookup: CDR1 MGHDK, CDR2 SYGVNS. Trimming stripped 5 bases from V and 4 bases from J, with 14 bases between. The CDR3 runs to 14 residues. This chain's CDR3 is CASSKTGYGETQYF. The CDR3 region has the DNA TGTGCCAGCAGTAAAACAGGGTATGGAGAGACCCAGTACTTC.

The chain has TRBV5-1 and TRBJ2-7; D gene unclear. Trimming stripped 2 bases from V and 0 bases from J, with 6 bases between. CDR3 length equals 13 residues. Germline CDR1 is SGHRS and CDR2 is YFSETQ. For the CDR3, the DNA is TGCGCCAGCAGCTTTTCTACCTCCTACGAGCAGTACTTC. As protein: CASSFSTSYEQYF.

This chain joins TRBV29-1 and TRBJ2-7; possible D gene TRBD1, 5 bases. The V gene's germline CDR1 is SQVTM and CDR2 ANQGSEA. CDR3 size: 13 residues. V was trimmed by 1 base and J by 3 bases, leaving 10 bases between them. CDR3 sequence: CSVEVGRGYEQYF. The CDR3 region has the DNA TGCAGCGTTGAAGTGGGAAGGGGCTACGAGCAGTACTTC.

The rearrangement links TRBV27 to TRBJ2-1; 7 bases line up with TRBD2. This CDR3 is 15 amino acids long. CDR1 and CDR2 from the germline V gene are MNHEY and SMNVEV (reference sequence). Germline trimming cut 7 bases from V and 0 bases from J; bases unmatched to any gene: 6. The CDR3 loop reads CASISGGSSYNEQFF. CDR3 coding DNA: TGTGCCAGCATCTCGGGGGGTAGCTCCTACAATGAGCAGTTCTTC.

This chain joins TRBV27 and TRBJ2-7; 7 bases agree with TRBD2. The junction had 3 bases not matched to a gene; V was cut back by 0 bases and J by 4 bases. In germline, CDR1 is MNHEY, CDR2 SMNVEV (reference sequence). The CDR3 loop spans 14 amino acids. The CDR3 loop is CASSLSREGYEQYF. The CDR3, as DNA: TGTGCCAGCAGTTTATCCAGGGAGGGGTACGAGCAGTACTTC.

The CDR3 nucleotides are TGTGCCAGCAGCTCAGGGAGAGGCTACACCTTC. Its protein is CASSSGRGYTF. The chain recombines TRBV5-4 with TRBJ1-2; tentative D call: TRBD1 (5 bases). Trimming took 3 bases from V and 8 from J, leaving 8 bases between them. This CDR3 has 11 residues. CDR1 is SGHNT, CDR2 YYREEE, per germline (reference sequence). The full variable domain, its missing parts supplied by reference TRBV5-4 and TRBJ1-2, is ETGVTQSPTHLIKTRGQQVTLRCSSQSGHNTVSWYQQALGQGPQFIFQYYREEENGRGNFPPRFSGLQFPNYSSELNVNALELDDSALYLCASSSGRGYTFGSGTRLTVV.

This clone was detected only once. V gene TRBV7-9 combines with J gene TRBJ2-7; D not certain. The CDR3 contains 12 residues. Germline V gene data show CDR1 as SEHNR and CDR2 as FQNEAQ (reference sequence). Trimming cost V 1 base and J 6 bases, with 7 bases left between them. The CDR3 reads CASSLGLREQYF. In DNA, the CDR3 is TGTGCCAGCAGCTTAGGTCTGCGCGAGCAGTACTTC.

This clone came up once. The J gene is TRBJ2-2, the V gene TRBV7-9, with a weak D call TRBD2 (6 bases). The CDR3 is 17 residues long. Trimming removed 7 bases at V and 1 base at J, with 19 bases between. Per germline, CDR1 SEHNR and CDR2 FQNEAQ (reference sequence). CDR3 sequence reads: CASNPPLVAENTGELFF. The CDR3 bases are TGTGCCAGCAACCCCCCCCTAGTAGCGGAGAACACCGGGGAGCTGTTTTTT.

The rearrangement links TRBV5-6 to TRBJ2-7; D unresolved. The CDR3 totals 14 residues. The V end was cut by 0 bases, the J end by 2 bases, with 9 bases between. Per germline, CDR1 SGHDT and CDR2 YYEEEE. CDR3 coding DNA: TGTGCCAGCAGCTTGGGTGGTGATACCTACGAGCAGTACTTC. As protein: CASSLGGDTYEQYF.

V usage is TRBV6-5 and J usage is TRBJ1-5, with unresolved D. CDR1 is MNHEY, CDR2 SVGAGI, per germline. This CDR3 comprises 11 residues. With 5 bases removed from V and 6 bases from J, the gap between germline ends came to 5 bases. The CDR3 here is CASSEIQPQHF. CDR3 bases: TGTGCCAGCAGTGAAATTCAGCCCCAGCATTTT.

The rearrangement links TRBV30 to TRBJ2-1; D remains unclear. Germline CDR1 GTSNPN, CDR2 SVGIG (reference sequence). The CDR3 length is 11 residues. V lost 1 base, J lost 8 bases, and 6 bases lay in between. CDR3 in DNA: TGTGCCTGGAGTGCCCCCTATGAGCAGTTCTTC. The encoded protein is CAWSAPYEQFF.